What follows are 15 T cell receptor beta chains derived from one specimen sequenced in a study of OX40 agonist ivuxolimab in advanced cancers. Data came from immunoSEQ multiplex PCR; TCRdb stores just in-frame clones and leaves some out. The repertoire includes roughly 70,000 clones, around 85% of them detected once, and over 4% sits in the top ten. This specimen was CD4+ or CD8+ T cells sorted from blood, taken in a trial of the OX40 agonist ivuxolimab. These receptor sequences come from an adult with an advanced solid tumor such as melanoma, head and neck, liver or kidney cancer.

The gene calls are TRBV7-8 and TRBJ2-3; 8 nucleotides match TRBD1. The CDR3 length is 14 residues. The V and J ends lost 7 bases and 2 bases, in that order; junction bases with no gene match: 5. Germline V gene sequence: CDR1 SGHVS, CDR2 FQNEAQ. The DNA of the CDR3 is TGTGCCAGCAATCCAGGGGGCCTCACAGATACGCAGTATTTT. Amino acids: CASNPGGLTDTQYF.

V usage is TRBV7-2 and J usage is TRBJ2-7, with D possibly being TRBD1 (6 bases). In germline, CDR1 is SGHTA, CDR2 FQGNSA. CDR3 length equals 16 residues. V lost 4 bases and J lost 2, with 18 bases in between. The CDR3 loop is CASSYLYDRITYEQYF. Written as DNA, the CDR3 is TGTGCCAGCAGCTATTTATATGACAGGATTACCTACGAGCAGTACTTC. Drawing the rest from reference TRBV7-2 and TRBJ2-7, the complete variable domain is GAGVSQSPSNKVTEKGKDVELRCDPISGHTALYWYRQSLGQGLEFLIYFQGNSAPDKSGLPSDRFSAERTGGSVSTLTIQRTQQEDSAVYLCASSYLYDRITYEQYFGPGTRLTVT.

The gene calls are TRBV30 and TRBJ2-3; D is possibly TRBD1 (6 bases). Germline V gene sequence: CDR1 GTSNPN, CDR2 SVGIG (reference sequence). The CDR3 has 16 amino acids. V was pared by 2 bases and J by 5 bases, with 20 bases between. The CDR3 DNA sequence: TGTGCCTGGAGTTTAGGACGGCAGGGGATTAGAGATACGCAGTATTTT. Translated, it gives CAWSLGRQGIRDTQYF.

The chain uses TRBV5-5 and TRBJ2-7; D may match TRBD1 or TRBD2 (5 bases each). The length of the CDR3 is 15 residues. Trimming removed 4 bases from V and 2 bases from J, with 16 bases in between. Germline V gene data show CDR1 as SGHKS and CDR2 as YYEKEE (reference sequence). CDR3 DNA sequence: TGTGCCAGCAGCATATACCGGGACCGCGCCTACGAGCAGTACTTC. Protein: CASSIYRDRAYEQYF.

The chain has TRBV6-5 and TRBJ2-3; D possibly corresponds to TRBD1 (5 bases). This CDR3 has 13 amino acids. Trimming removed 6 bases from V and 2 bases from J, with 9 bases in between. Germline CDR1 and CDR2: MNHEY and SVGAGI. DNA for the CDR3: TGTGCCAGCAGGGGGCAGGTCACAGATACGCAGTATTTT. It encodes CASRGQVTDTQYF.

The chain links TRBV25-1 to TRBJ2-1; 8 bases map to TRBD1. CDR1 and CDR2 (germline): MGHDK, SYGVNS. V lost 3 bases, J lost 0 bases, and 4 bases stayed unmatched. This CDR3 region has 16 residues. In DNA form, the CDR3 reads TGTGCCAGCAGTGACTTGACAGGGGTCTCCTACAATGAGCAGTTCTTC. Its translation: CASSDLTGVSYNEQFF. The full variable domain, completed using reference TRBV25-1 and TRBJ2-1, is EADIYQTPRYLVIGTGKKITLECSQTMGHDKMYWYQQDPGMELHLIHYSYGVNSTEKGDLSSESTVSRIRTEHFPLTLESARPSHTSQYLCASSDLTGVSYNEQFFGPGTRLTVL.

CDR3 region: CASSLPGTANYGYTF. The CDR3 region has the DNA TGTGCCAGCAGCTTACCCGGGACGGCTAACTATGGCTACACCTTC. The V gene is TRBV5-4, the J gene TRBJ1-2; tentatively, D is TRBD1 (5 bases). Trimming took off 2 bases at V and 0 bases at J, with 11 bases between the two ends. Germline V gives CDR1 SGHNT, CDR2 YYREEE (reference sequence). The CDR3 runs to 15 residues. Variable domain in full (rest from reference TRBV5-4 and TRBJ1-2): ETGVTQSPTHLIKTRGQQVTLRCSSQSGHNTVSWYQQALGQGPQFIFQYYREEENGRGNFPPRFSGLQFPNYSSELNVNALELDDSALYLCASSLPGTANYGYTFGSGTRLTVV.

V and J are TRBV5-1 and TRBJ2-5; 10 bases are shared with TRBD2. Germline assignment: CDR1 SGHRS and CDR2 YFSETQ. V dropped 0 bases and J dropped 5; count of bases not matched to a gene: 25. The CDR3 has 22 amino acids. CDR3 loop: CASSLVAGGVQREGRVLETQYF. As DNA, the CDR3 is TGCGCCAGCAGCTTGGTGGCAGGGGGCGTGCAGCGGGAGGGCCGGGTTTTGGAGACCCAGTACTTC. Combining the CDR3 with reference TRBV5-1 and TRBJ2-5 gives the whole variable domain KAGVTQTPRYLIKTRGQQVTLSCSPISGHRSVSWYQQTPGQGLQFLFEYFSETQRNKGNFPGRFSGRQFSNSRSEMNVSTLELGDSALYLCASSLVAGGVQREGRVLETQYFGPGTRLLVL.

The chain has TRBV7-9 and TRBJ2-7; 8 bases match TRBD2. Germline CDR1 and CDR2: SEHNR and FQNEAQ (reference sequence). J lost 2 bases, V lost 11 bases, and 11 bases had no gene match. The CDR3 covers 14 residues. CDR3 loop: CASILGSGTYEQYF. The CDR3 DNA sequence: TGTGCCTCAATCCTGGGTAGCGGGACCTACGAGCAGTACTTC.

This chain links TRBV20-1 with TRBJ1-1; weak D call: TRBD1 (5 bases). Germline assignment: CDR1 DFQATT and CDR2 SNEGSKA (reference sequence). The V gene lost 7 bases and the J gene lost 2 bases, with 8 bases spanning the gap. The CDR3 has 11 amino acids. The CDR3: CSGQGNTEAFF. The CDR3 coding sequence is TGCAGTGGGCAGGGAAACACTGAAGCTTTCTTT.

The chain joins TRBV7-7 to TRBJ2-1; D remains unclear. Germline V CDR1 and CDR2: SSHAT, FNYEAQ (reference sequence). Trimming cost V 2 bases and J 10 bases, with 12 bases left between them. This CDR3 is 13 amino acids long. The DNA for the CDR3 is TGTGCCAGCAGCTTATTAGAGGCTGGAGAGCAGTTCTTC. This codes for CASSLLEAGEQFF. Drawing the rest from reference TRBV7-7 and TRBJ2-1, the complete variable domain is GAGVSQSPRYKVTKRGQDVTLRCDPISSHATLYWYQQALGQGPEFLTYFNYEAQPDKSGLPSDRFSAERPEGSISTLTIQRTEQRDSAMYRCASSLLEAGEQFFGPGTRLTVL.

The chain recombines TRBV4-2 with TRBJ1-3; TRBD1 might be the D (5 bases). The germline V and J ends were trimmed by 2 bases and 11 bases, with 19 bases remaining between them. There are 15 residues in the CDR3. The germline gives CDR1 LGHNA, CDR2 YNFKEQ. The CDR3 region is CASSQLVGGPDAIYF. For the CDR3, the DNA is TGTGCCAGCAGCCAATTAGTCGGGGGTCCCGACGCCATATATTTT.

This chain connects TRBV30 to TRBJ2-1; D might be TRBD1 or TRBD2, each matching 5 bases. This CDR3 has 15 residues. V was cut by 4 bases and J by 5 bases, with 18 bases left in between. Germline CDR1 is GTSNPN and CDR2 is SVGIG (reference sequence). The CDR3 sequence: CAWTLGTLLDNEQFF. The CDR3 coding sequence is TGTGCCTGGACTCTGGGGACCCTCCTCGACAATGAGCAGTTCTTC.

In nucleotides, the CDR3 is TGCGCCAGCAGGAGGGAAAGGGGCACTGAAGCTTTCTTT. This gives the protein CASRRERGTEAFF. This chain links TRBV5-1 with TRBJ1-1, with a possible D match to TRBD1 (5 bases). Trimming pared 5 bases from V and 4 bases from J, leaving 12 bases between. This CDR3 is 13 amino acids long. Germline CDR1 and CDR2: SGHRS and YFSETQ.

V and J are TRBV7-3 and TRBJ2-6, with D perhaps matching TRBD2 (5 bases). The V and J ends lost 3 bases and 4 bases respectively, with 13 bases between them. The CDR3 has 16 residues. Germline assignment: CDR1 SGHTA and CDR2 FQGTGA. CDR3: CASSFMMEAGANVLTF. The CDR3 DNA sequence: TGTGCCAGCAGCTTTATGATGGAGGCCGGGGCCAACGTCCTGACTTTC.